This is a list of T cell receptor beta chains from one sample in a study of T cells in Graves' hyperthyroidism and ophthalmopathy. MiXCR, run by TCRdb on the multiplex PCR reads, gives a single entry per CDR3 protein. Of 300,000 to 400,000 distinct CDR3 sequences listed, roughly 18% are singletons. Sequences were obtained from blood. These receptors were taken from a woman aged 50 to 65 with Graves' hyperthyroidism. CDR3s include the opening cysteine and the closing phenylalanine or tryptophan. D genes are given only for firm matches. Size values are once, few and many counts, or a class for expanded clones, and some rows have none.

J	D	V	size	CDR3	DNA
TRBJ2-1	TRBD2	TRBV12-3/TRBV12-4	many	CASGLAGVNEQFF	TGTGCCAGCGGGCTAGCGGGAGTCAATGAGCAGTTCTTC
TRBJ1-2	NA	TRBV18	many	CASSPTELRYGYTF	TGTGCCAGCTCACCAACTGAGTTAAGATATGGCTACACCTTC
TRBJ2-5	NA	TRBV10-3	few	CAISPAGSEETQYF	TGTGCCATCAGCCCTGCGGGGAGCGAAGAGACCCAGTACTTC
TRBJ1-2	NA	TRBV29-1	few	CSVEDLWRVPANYGYTF	TGCAGCGTTGAAGACTTGTGGAGGGTGCCAGCTAACTATGGCTACACCTTC
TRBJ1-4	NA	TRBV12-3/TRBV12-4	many	CASTRTGGEKLFF	TGTGCCAGCACGAGGACGGGAGGAGAAAAACTGTTTTTT
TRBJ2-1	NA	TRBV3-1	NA	CASSQDSGGEQFF	TGTGCCAGCAGCCAAGATTCTGGGGGTGAGCAGTTCTTC
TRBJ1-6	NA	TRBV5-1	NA	CASSPGSTGEHSPLHF	TGCGCCAGCAGCCCCGGCTCCACTGGGGAGCATTCACCCCTCCACTTT
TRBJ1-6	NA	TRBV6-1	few	CASSEQTSGNSPLHF	TGTGCCAGCAGTGAACAGACAAGTGGTAATTCACCCCTCCACTTT
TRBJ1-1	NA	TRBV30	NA	CAWSVSTNTEAFF	TGTGCCTGGAGTGTCAGTACCAACACTGAAGCTTTCTTT
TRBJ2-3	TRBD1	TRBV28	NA	CASSVLQGNDPDTQYF	TGTGCCAGCAGCGTTCTACAGGGGAATGACCCAGATACGCAGTATTTT
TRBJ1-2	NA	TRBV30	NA	CAWKKQGGGYTF	TGTGCCTGGAAAAAACAGGGAGGTGGCTACACCTTC
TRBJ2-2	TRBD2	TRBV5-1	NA	CASSSWSSGSTGTGELFF	TGCGCCAGCAGCTCGTGGTCTAGCGGGAGTACAGGCACCGGGGAGCTGTTTTTT
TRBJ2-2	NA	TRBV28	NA	CASTIGTAANTGELFF	TGTGCCAGCACCATTGGGACGGCCGCGAACACCGGGGAGCTGTTTTTT
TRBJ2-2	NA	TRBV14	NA	CASSQDWANTGELFF	TGTGCCAGCAGCCAAGATTGGGCGAACACCGGGGAGCTGTTTTTT
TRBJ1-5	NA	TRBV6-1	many	CASSDSRGNQPQHF	TGTGCCAGCAGTGATAGCAGGGGTAATCAGCCCCAGCATTTT
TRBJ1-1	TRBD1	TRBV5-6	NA	CASSYGQGALEAFF	TGTGCCAGCAGCTACGGACAGGGGGCTCTGGAAGCTTTCTTT
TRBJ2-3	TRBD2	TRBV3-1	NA	CASSQFSGINSDTQYF	TGTGCCAGCAGCCAATTTAGCGGGATTAACTCAGATACGCAGTATTTT
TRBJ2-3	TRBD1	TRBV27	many	CASSETGTGRADTQYF	TGTGCCAGCAGTGAGACCGGGACAGGGAGGGCAGATACGCAGTATTTT
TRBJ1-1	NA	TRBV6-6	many	CASSYSQGFGTEAFF	TGTGCCAGCAGTTACTCCCAGGGCTTTGGCACTGAAGCTTTCTTT
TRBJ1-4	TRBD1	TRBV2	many	CASKDREGEKLFF	TGTGCCAGCAAGGACAGGGAAGGGGAAAAACTGTTTTTT
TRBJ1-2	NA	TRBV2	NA	CATYRRGYTF	TGTGCCACTTATAGACGTGGCTACACCTTC
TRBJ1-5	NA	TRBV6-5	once	CASSSRRGVNQPQHF	TGTGCCAGCAGTTCCCGGCGGGGGGTCAATCAGCCCCAGCATTTT
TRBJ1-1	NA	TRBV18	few	CASSPLQVNEAFF	TGTGCCAGCTCACCACTCCAGGTTAATGAAGCTTTCTTT
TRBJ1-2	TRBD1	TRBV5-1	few	CASSVLQGAVIYGYTF	TGCGCCAGCAGCGTATTACAGGGGGCTGTCATCTATGGCTACACCTTC
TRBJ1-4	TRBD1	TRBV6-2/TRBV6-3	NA	CASRGGQGGDEKLFF	TGTGCCAGCAGAGGAGGACAGGGCGGAGACGAAAAACTGTTTTTT
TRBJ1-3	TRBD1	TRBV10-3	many	CAISGDSTGTGNTIYF	TGTGCCATCAGTGGGGACTCGACAGGGACTGGAAACACCATATATTTT
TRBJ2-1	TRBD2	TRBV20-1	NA	CSARPPPGRGAYNEQFF	TGCAGTGCTAGACCCCCCCCGGGGCGGGGGGCCTACAATGAGCAGTTCTTC
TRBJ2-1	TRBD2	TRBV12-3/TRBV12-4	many	CASSPKRGLAGYNEQFF	TGTGCCAGCAGCCCAAAGAGGGGACTAGCGGGGTACAATGAGCAGTTCTTC
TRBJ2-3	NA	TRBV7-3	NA	CASSPGGEADTQYF	TGTGCCAGCAGCCCCGGGGGAGAGGCAGATACGCAGTATTTT
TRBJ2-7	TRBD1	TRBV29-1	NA	CSVEGTGVERYF	TGCAGCGTTGAAGGGACAGGGGTCGAGCGGTACTTC
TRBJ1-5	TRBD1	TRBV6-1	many	CASGSGGQDNQPQHF	TGTGCCAGCGGGAGTGGAGGACAGGACAATCAGCCCCAGCATTTT
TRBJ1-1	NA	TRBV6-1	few	CASSGDNMNTEAFF	TGTGCCAGCAGTGGCGACAATATGAACACTGAAGCTTTCTTT
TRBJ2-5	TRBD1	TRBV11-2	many	CASSPRTGLRQETQYF	TGTGCCAGCAGCCCAAGGACAGGGCTGAGGCAAGAGACCCAGTACTTC
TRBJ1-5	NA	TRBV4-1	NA	CASSQVLLGVVNQPQHF	TGCGCCAGCAGCCAAGTTTTATTAGGGGTGGTCAATCAGCCCCAGCATTTT
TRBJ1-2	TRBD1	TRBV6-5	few	CASSYSRDSYGYTF	TGTGCCAGCAGTTACTCCCGGGACAGCTATGGCTACACCTTC
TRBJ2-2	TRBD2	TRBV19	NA	CASSPRGEREIWTGELFF	TGTGCCAGTAGTCCTCGGGGGGAGCGGGAGATATGGACCGGGGAGCTGTTTTTT
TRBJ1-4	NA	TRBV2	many	CASSEDLSPNEKLFF	TGTGCCAGCAGTGAGGATCTGTCGCCTAATGAAAAACTGTTTTTT
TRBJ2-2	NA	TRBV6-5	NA	CASSYYSLARSGELFF	TGTGCCAGCAGTTACTATTCCCTAGCGCGGAGCGGGGAGCTGTTTTTT
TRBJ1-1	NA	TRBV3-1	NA	CAVGPTLGAHTEAFF	TGTGCCGTTGGGCCCACATTGGGGGCACACACTGAAGCTTTCTTT
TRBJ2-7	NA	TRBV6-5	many	CASSYAQDGAYEQYF	TGTGCCAGCAGTTACGCCCAGGACGGAGCCTACGAGCAGTACTTC